Following are 28 T cell receptor beta chains from one sample sequenced in a study of T cell repertoires in cytomegalovirus infection (dated by TCRdb to about 2019). Read against the paper, the sample's treatment or condition label means: in vitro stimulation with specific CMV peptide epitopes to enrich CMV-specific T cells. Sequenced on an Illumina HiSeq 1500. TCRdb ran its own pipeline on the public reads, namely fastp trimming at Q25 and MiXCR clone calling, and kept in-frame beta chains. Records with the same CDR3 protein are collapsed into one entry carrying the most frequent genes and DNA. Here the sample has 650,000 to 900,000 distinct CDR3 sequences; about 33% occur a single time. Roughly an eighth of the sample lies in the top ten. These receptors' targets are unknown. Sequences were derived from cultured CD8+ T cells from PBMCs, sampled from culture after CMV antigen stimulation. The receptors originated from a human donor in good health (CMV status not recorded). Some clones in this sample may be carry-over from other donors' samples.

This clonotype has more than one count but fewer than ten. The rearrangement joins TRBV5-5 to TRBJ2-1; the D is unclear. Trimming left V 0 bases short and J 7 bases short, with 14 bases between. The germline gives CDR1 SGHKS, CDR2 YYEKEE (reference sequence). The CDR3 totals 15 residues. The CDR3: CASSLEQRRRNEQFF. DNA of the CDR3: TGTGCCAGCAGCTTGGAGCAGCGTAGAAGAAATGAGCAGTTCTTC.

Only a few counts were recorded for this clonotype. This chain joins TRBV7-9 and TRBJ2-3, with TRBD2 identical over 7 bases. With 8 bases clipped from V and 2 bases from J, the junction kept 13 bases outside the gene matches. The CDR3 sequence is 16 residues long. Germline CDR1 is SEHNR and CDR2 is FQNEAQ (reference sequence). CDR3 residues: CASVLRGDGFTDTQYF. CDR3 bases: TGTGCCAGCGTACTCCGGGGGGACGGATTCACAGATACGCAGTATTTT.

The chain uses TRBV6-2 or TRBV6-3 and TRBJ2-2; 11 bases are shared with TRBD1. V trimming: 7 bases; J trimming: 4 bases; junction bases outside the gene matches: 8. The CDR3 length is 16 residues. Germline loops: CDR1 MNHEY, CDR2 SVGEGT. The CDR3 sequence: CASIQDRGRGTGELFF. The CDR3 nucleotides are TGTGCCAGCATCCAGGACAGGGGGCGAGGCACCGGGGAGCTGTTTTTT.

On this clonotype: A much larger clone is a single base away; this may be a read error. The chain employs TRBV7-6 and TRBJ1-1; possible D gene TRBD1, 6 bases. Germline CDR1 and CDR2: SGHVS and FNYEAQ. The CDR3 covers 14 residues. The CDR3 DNA reads as TGTGCCAACAGCCGGGCGGACAGTGGGACTGAAGCTTTCTTT. Translating gives CANSRADSGTEAFF.

This chain joins TRBV28 and TRBJ1-4, with D possibly TRBD1 on 5 matching bases. The V end lost 3 bases, the J end lost 6 bases, and 20 bases lay between the germline ends. Germline V gene data show CDR1 as MDHEN and CDR2 as SYDVKM. The CDR3 is made up of 17 amino acids. The CDR3 loop is CASSLDNVGAVDEKLFF. As DNA, the CDR3 is TGTGCCAGCAGTTTGGACAATGTCGGGGCAGTCGATGAAAAACTGTTTTTT.

The J gene is TRBJ2-5, the V gene TRBV29-1; 11 nucleotides line up with TRBD2. Germline V lookup: CDR1 SQVTM, CDR2 ANQGSEA. Losses at the gene ends were 3 bases for V and 2 bases for J; bases not matched to a gene: 2. The CDR3 runs to 14 residues. The CDR3 loop reads CSVELAGGQETQYF. CDR3 coding DNA: TGCAGCGTTGAGTTAGCGGGGGGGCAAGAGACCCAGTACTTC.

The table lists this clonotype with a few counts. The chain is built from TRBV2 and TRBJ2-1, with D perhaps TRBD1 or TRBD2 (6 bases each). The CDR3 is 12 residues long. V was clipped by 7 bases and J by 8 bases, with 12 bases between them. Germline loops: CDR1 SNHLY, CDR2 FYNNEI. CDR3 residues: CASTGGHYEQFF. DNA of the CDR3: TGTGCCAGCACCGGGGGACACTATGAGCAGTTCTTC. Full variable domain (remainder filled in from reference TRBV2 and TRBJ2-1): EPEVTQTPSHQVTQMGQEVILRCVPISNHLYFYWYRQILGQKVEFLVSFYNNEISEKSEIFDDQFSVERPDGSNFTLKIRSTKLEDSAMYFCASTGGHYEQFFGPGTRLTVL.

This sequence joins TRBV25-1 and TRBJ1-1; D gene ambiguous. The ends were cut back, 1 base at V and 3 bases at J, with 3 bases in the middle. The CDR3 spans 12 residues. Germline lookup yields CDR1 MGHDK and CDR2 SYGVNS. DNA for the CDR3: TGTGCCAGCAGTGAATCGCACACTGAAGCTTTCTTT. Translated: CASSESHTEAFF.

This clonotype was found a few times. This chain links TRBV10-3 with TRBJ2-5; 10 positions match TRBD1. Germline values: CDR1 ENHRY, CDR2 SYGVKD. This CDR3 contains 12 residues. Germline trimming cut 10 bases from V and 8 bases from J; bases unmatched to any gene: 7. The CDR3 region is CATQDRGETQYF. Written as DNA, the CDR3 is TGTGCCACCCAGGACAGGGGGGAAACCCAGTACTTC.

V gene TRBV7-9 combines with J gene TRBJ2-7; the D gene could be TRBD1 or TRBD2 (5 bases each). V was cut by 1 base and J by 1 base, with 11 bases left in between. The CDR3 consists of 15 residues. The germline gives CDR1 SEHNR, CDR2 FQNEAQ (reference sequence). CDR3 sequence: CASSLVGPLSYEQYF. The CDR3 region has the DNA TGTGCCAGCAGCTTAGTGGGACCCTTATCCTACGAGCAGTACTTC.

The rearrangement uses TRBV15 and TRBJ2-6, with D possibly matching TRBD1 (6 bases). The V end lost 6 bases, the J end lost 0 bases, and 12 bases lay between the germline ends. The CDR3 is 16 residues long. Germline lookup yields CDR1 LNHNV and CDR2 YYDKDF (reference sequence). CDR3 residues: CATRGADRSGANVLTF. DNA of the CDR3: TGTGCCACCAGGGGGGCGGATCGCTCTGGGGCCAACGTCCTGACTTTC.

The CDR3 region is CASSLSPDIRETQYF. In nucleotides, the CDR3 is TGTGCCAGCAGTCTCTCCCCAGATATCCGAGAGACCCAGTACTTC. This rearrangement joins TRBV6-5 to TRBJ2-5, with D unresolved. The CDR3 has 15 amino acids. The V end lost 5 bases, the J end lost 4 bases, and 17 bases lay between the germline ends. CDR1 MNHEY and CDR2 SVGAGI come from the germline V gene.

The chain couples TRBV6-6 to TRBJ1-5, with D perhaps matching TRBD1 (5 bases). Germline CDR1 reads MNHNY; CDR2 reads SVGAGI (reference sequence). This CDR3 comprises 17 residues. V shed 8 bases and J shed 0 bases, with 20 bases lying between them. The chain's CDR3 is CASCQGGELYSNQPQHF. CDR3 nucleotide sequence: TGTGCCAGCTGCCAGGGAGGGGAACTTTATAGCAATCAGCCCCAGCATTTT.

This clonotype has more than one count but fewer than ten. The CDR3 nucleotides are TGTGCCAGCAGTGAAGGGGTGACAGCAATTCTCTACGAGCAGTACTTC. Its translation is CASSEGVTAILYEQYF. V gene TRBV6-1 combines with J gene TRBJ2-7; a possible D gene is TRBD1 (5 bases). Germline-derived CDR1 and CDR2 are MNHNS and SASEGT. Between the trimmed V and J ends, which lost 1 base and 3 bases, there was a span of 16 bases. The length of the CDR3 is 16 residues.

In regard to this clonotype: The CDR3 carries no conserved terminal phenylalanine or tryptophan, so it likely arises from a read error. The chain is built from TRBV7-3 and TRBJ1-3, with a possible D match to TRBD1 (6 bases). The CDR3 loop spans 15 amino acids. Trimming stripped 4 bases from V and 1 base from J, with 11 bases between. Germline V gene data show CDR1 as SGHTA and CDR2 as FQGTGA. In nucleotides, the CDR3 is TGTGCCAGCAGCTGGGGGGGGGCGTCTGGAAACACCATATATCTT. Translating gives CASSWGGASGNTIYL.

The gene calls are TRBV19 and TRBJ1-1; D possibly corresponds to TRBD1 (6 bases). The germline CDR1 and CDR2 sequences are LNHDA and SQIVND (reference sequence). The V and J ends lost 5 bases and 0 bases respectively, with 10 bases between them. CDR3 length: 14 residues. The CDR3 DNA follows: TGTGCCAGTAGTGTGGAGGGGGTGAACACTGAAGCTTTCTTT. This codes for CASSVEGVNTEAFF.

The CDR3 nucleotides are TGTGCCAGCACCCCGGGACTAGCGTTCGATGAGCAGTTCTTC. It codes for CASTPGLAFDEQFF. This chain connects TRBV7-9 to TRBJ2-1; 10 bases are shared with TRBD2. The V segment lost 7 bases and the J segment 8 bases; nucleotides outside the gene matches: 8. This CDR3 spans 14 amino acids. Per the germline V gene, CDR1 is SEHNR and CDR2 is FQNEAQ (reference sequence).

This clonotype was observed many times. As DNA, the CDR3 is TGTGCCAGCAGCCTAGAAGGGGGATACACAGATACGCAGTATTTT. Its translation is CASSLEGGYTDTQYF. This chain links TRBV7-2 with TRBJ2-3; perhaps TRBD1 as D (6 bases). CDR3 size: 15 residues. Per the germline V gene, CDR1 is SGHTA and CDR2 is FQGNSA. The V and J ends lost 5 bases and 2 bases respectively, with 14 bases between them.

This clonotype was detected only a few times. The rearrangement uses TRBV7-6 and TRBJ1-2, with 7 positions matching TRBD1. This CDR3 has 12 amino acids. With 5 bases clipped from V and 8 bases from J, the junction kept 5 bases outside the gene matches. Germline CDR1 reads SGHVS; CDR2 reads FNYEAQ. The CDR3 DNA sequence: TGTGCCAGCAGCGAACGACAGGGCGGCTACACCTTC. It codes for CASSERQGGYTF.

The rearrangement links TRBV6-5 to TRBJ1-2; 8 bases match TRBD1. The CDR3 runs to 14 residues. In germline, CDR1 is MNHEY, CDR2 SVGAGI. The V gene end was trimmed by 0 bases and the J gene end by 6 bases; junction bases not matched to a gene: 3. CDR3 amino acids: CASSYSAQGDGYTF. The CDR3 DNA reads TGTGCCAGCAGTTACTCGGCACAGGGGGATGGCTACACCTTC.

A few counts support this clonotype. The V gene is TRBV12-3 or TRBV12-4, the J gene TRBJ2-2, with D tentatively TRBD2 (5 bases). The CDR3 is 13 amino acids. V shed 6 bases and J shed 11 bases, with 16 bases lying between them. The CDR3 coding sequence is TGTGCCAGCAGCTTAAGCCCCGGGATTGAGCTGTTTTTT. Protein: CASSLSPGIELFF.

The chain employs TRBV20-1 and TRBJ1-1, with a weak D call TRBD1 (5 bases). Germline assignment: CDR1 DFQATT and CDR2 SNEGSKA (reference sequence). V shed 0 bases and J shed 1 base, with 6 bases lying between them. The CDR3 extends over 13 amino acids. For the CDR3, the DNA is TGCAGTGCTAGAGAGAGGGGGAACACTGAAGCTTTCTTT. Amino acids: CSARERGNTEAFF.

The table lists this clonotype with many counts. The V and J genes are TRBV7-8 and TRBJ1-6; D is perhaps TRBD1 (6 bases). Deletions cut 4 bases from V and 8 bases from J, with 21 bases between. This CDR3 contains 17 residues. Germline V gene lookup returns CDR1 SGHVS and CDR2 FQNEAQ. The CDR3 region is CASSSSRGNRIDSPLHF. CDR3 sequence (DNA): TGTGCCAGCAGCTCTAGTAGGGGGAACCGAATTGATTCACCCCTCCACTTT.

This clonotype was recorded at least ten times. The chain employs TRBV6-5 and TRBJ2-5; maybe TRBD2 (6 bases). This CDR3 comprises 15 residues. The V end was cut by 3 bases, the J end by 3 bases, with 14 bases between. CDR1 and CDR2 from the germline V gene are MNHEY and SVGAGI. This chain's CDR3 is CASSYTHWGEETQYF. Here the CDR3 DNA reads TGTGCCAGCAGTTATACACATTGGGGGGAAGAGACCCAGTACTTC.

This clonotype was detected only a few times. This rearrangement joins TRBV27 to TRBJ2-5; D is uncertain. This CDR3 has 13 amino acids. Trimming pared 6 bases from V and 3 bases from J, leaving 11 bases between. The germline gives CDR1 MNHEY, CDR2 SMNVEV (reference sequence). The CDR3 coding sequence is TGTGCCAGCAGGCTGCTGGATGAAGAGACCCAGTACTTC. The encoded protein is CASRLLDEETQYF.

This clonotype came up a few times. The chain couples TRBV6-2 or TRBV6-3 to TRBJ1-3; D not certain. The CDR3 runs 13 residues. The germline gives CDR1 MNHEY, CDR2 SVGEGT. The ends were cut back, 4 bases at V and 2 bases at J, with 6 bases in the middle. CDR3: CASSLNPGNTIYF. As DNA, the CDR3 is TGTGCCAGCAGTTTAAACCCTGGAAACACCATATATTTT.

This clonotype was seen only a few times. The chain has TRBV19 and TRBJ2-5, with 9 bases lining up with TRBD1. The J segment lost 4 bases and the V segment lost 2 bases, leaving 8 bases of the junction unmatched. The CDR3 spans 16 residues. The germline CDR1 and CDR2 sequences are LNHDA and SQIVND (reference sequence). The CDR3 region is CASSITGQGRRETQYF. The CDR3 region has the DNA TGTGCCAGTAGTATAACGGGACAGGGCCGTCGAGAGACCCAGTACTTC.

This clonotype came up a few times. The rearrangement joins TRBV4-2 to TRBJ2-1; perhaps D is TRBD1 or TRBD2 (5 bases each). This CDR3 spans 12 amino acids. V dropped 1 base and J dropped 15 bases, with 13 bases sitting between them. The germline V gene has CDR1 LGHNA and CDR2 YNFKEQ. DNA for the CDR3: TGTGCCAGCAGCCAAGTCGGCAGGGAGTCGTTCTTC. It specifies CASSQVGRESFF.